This T cell receptor beta chain was sequenced during a study of PD-1 blockade in classical Hodgkin lymphoma. The CDR3 is 15 residues long. Between the trimmed V and J ends, which lost 0 bases and 6 bases, there was a span of 9 bases. Germline CDR1 is ENHRY and CDR2 is SYGVKD. This clone was observed a single time. Profiling relied on immunoSEQ multiplex PCR, and the TCRdb table lists in-frame clones only, not all of them. The sample carries 25,000 to 30,000 clones, around 80% recorded once. Each patient relapsed following autologous stem cell transplantation, and prior brentuximab vedotin exposure differed. Researchers report purifying CD4+ T cells from thawed PBMCs by magnetic negative selection.

The source material was CD4+ T cells from blood, sampled at baseline. The sequence was obtained from a human donor with classical Hodgkin lymphoma. V is TRBV10-3 and J is TRBJ1-6; D unclear. CDR3 in DNA: TGTGCCATCAGTGAGTCGCAGAGAATTAATTCACCCCTCCACTTT. This sequence encodes CAISESQRINSPLHF.